The rows below give T cell receptor beta chains drawn from one sample of a study of blood T cell repertoires in COVID-19. TCRdb's table, derived via immunoSEQ multiplex PCR, lists solely in-frame clones and lacks some. The sample has 200,000 to 300,000 clones; about 82% are singletons. The specimen sequenced was peripheral blood. The receptors were sampled from an elderly woman with COVID-19, enrolled during active disease. Both conserved end residues are part of each CDR3. The order of the fields is clone size, V gene, J gene, D gene, CDR3 protein, CDR3 DNA. The D gene is left open where the match is weak. Expanded clones are given a class, and other clones once, few, many or no size at all.

>NA|TRBV4-3|TRBJ1-5|NA
CASSQEPRGTQPQHF
TGCGCCAGCAGCCAAGAGCCGAGGGGGACTCAGCCCCAGCATTTT
>NA|TRBV12-3/TRBV12-4|TRBJ1-4|NA
CASGGERNEKLFF
TGTGCCAGCGGGGGGGAACGTAATGAAAAACTGTTTTTT
>NA|TRBV5-1|TRBJ1-2|TRBD1
CASSLATGLDYGYTF
TGCGCCAGCAGCTTGGCGACAGGGTTAGACTATGGCTACACCTTC
>NA|TRBV28|TRBJ2-2|NA
CASSPPGRGWTGELFF
TGTGCCAGCAGTCCCCCTGGGAGGGGGTGGACCGGGGAGCTGTTTTTT
>few|TRBV9|TRBJ1-2|NA
CASSPGSIYGYTF
TGTGCCAGCAGCCCAGGGTCAATCTATGGCTACACCTTC
>NA|TRBV19|TRBJ2-2|TRBD1
CASSGQGAVTGELFF
TGTGCCAGTAGTGGACAGGGGGCCGTCACCGGGGAGCTGTTTTTT
>NA|TRBV19|TRBJ2-5|NA
CASSIKGETQYF
TGTGCCAGTAGTATAAAGGGGGAGACCCAGTACTTC
>few|TRBV18|TRBJ1-1|TRBD1
CASSPTGESTEAFF
TGTGCCAGCTCACCAACAGGGGAAAGTACTGAAGCTTTCTTT
>NA|TRBV28|TRBJ2-7|NA
CASSYSSRQNHEQYF
TGTGCCAGCAGCTACAGCTCACGACAGAACCACGAGCAGTACTTC
>NA|TRBV29-1|TRBJ2-4|TRBD2
CSVEEGEGLDIQYF
TGCAGCGTTGAAGAGGGGGAGGGGCTGGACATTCAGTACTTC
>NA|TRBV30|TRBJ1-1|NA
CAWRRLKAFF
TGTGCCTGGAGGAGGCTTAAAGCTTTCTTT
>NA|TRBV7-2|TRBJ2-5|TRBD2
CASSLTSGEETQYF
TGTGCCAGCAGCCTTACTAGCGGGGAAGAGACCCAGTACTTC
>NA|TRBV18|TRBJ1-1|TRBD1
CASSLGQGNTEAFF
TGTGCCAGCTCACTTGGACAGGGGAACACTGAAGCTTTCTTT
>once|TRBV4-3|TRBJ1-6|NA
CASSPSTDSLNSPLHF
TGCGCCAGCAGCCCCTCTACGGACAGTCTTAATTCACCCCTCCACTTT
>once|TRBV29-1|TRBJ1-4|TRBD1
CSASGTDNEKLFF
TGCAGCGCTTCCGGGACAGATAATGAAAAACTGTTTTTT
>NA|TRBV7-3|TRBJ2-3|NA
CASSLLGPQDTQYF
TGTGCCAGCAGCTTATTGGGGCCACAAGATACGCAGTATTTT
>NA|TRBV6-4|TRBJ1-1|TRBD1
CASSPKDRGPYEAFF
TGTGCCAGCAGTCCAAAGGACAGGGGACCGTATGAAGCTTTCTTT
>NA|TRBV11-3|TRBJ2-1|TRBD2
CASSSRGLAGTSYNEQFF
TGTGCCAGCAGCTCCCGGGGGCTAGCGGGTACTTCCTACAATGAGCAGTTCTTC
>NA|TRBV28|TRBJ1-2|NA
CASNMRTIYGYTF
TGTGCCAGCAATATGAGGACTATCTATGGCTACACCTTC
>NA|TRBV3-1/TRBV3-2|TRBJ2-3|TRBD2
CASSPSPLAGGSRGTQYF
TGTGCCAGCAGCCCCTCCCCTCTAGCGGGGGGTTCAAGGGGAACGCAGTATTTT
>NA|TRBV2|TRBJ1-4|TRBD1
CASSGQGPTNEKLFF
TGTGCCAGCAGTGGACAGGGGCCAACTAATGAAAAACTGTTTTTT
>NA|TRBV5-1|TRBJ1-4|NA
CASREQGGANEKLFF
TGCGCCAGCAGGGAACAAGGGGGGGCAAATGAAAAACTGTTTTTT
>NA|TRBV4-3|TRBJ1-1|TRBD1
CASSNTGGRFAFF
TGCGCCAGCAGCAATACAGGGGGCCGGTTTGCTTTCTTT
>NA|TRBV10-2|TRBJ2-1|TRBD2
CASATSGLGNEQFF
TGCGCCAGTGCGACTAGCGGATTGGGCAATGAGCAGTTCTTC
>NA|TRBV19|TRBJ2-6|NA
CASWTGEYTGANVLTF
TGTGCCAGTTGGACGGGAGAGTATACTGGGGCCAACGTCCTGACTTTC
>NA|TRBV27|TRBJ2-3|NA
CASIPRGAGTTDTQYF
TGTGCCAGCATTCCAAGGGGTGCGGGGACCACAGATACGCAGTATTTT
>NA|TRBV19|TRBJ1-4|TRBD1
CASSSRTGGKLFF
TGTGCCAGTAGTTCCAGGACAGGGGGGAAACTGTTTTTT
>few|TRBV4-1|TRBJ1-6|NA
CASSQGGLNNSPLHF
TGCGCCAGCAGCCAAGGAGGGTTGAATAATTCACCCCTCCACTTT
>NA|TRBV21-1|TRBJ2-2|NA
CASSTRGGPPQISNTGELFF
TGTGCCAGCAGTACAAGGGGGGGGCCCCCTCAGATTTCGAACACCGGGGAGCTGTTTTTT
>NA|TRBV19|TRBJ1-2|TRBD1
CASSPQGNYGYTF
TGTGCCAGTAGCCCACAGGGGAACTATGGCTACACCTTC
>NA|TRBV18|TRBJ1-3|NA
CASSPRDTGLPGNTIYF
TGTGCCAGCTCACCACGGGACACCGGCCTTCCCGGAAACACCATATATTTT
>NA|TRBV30|TRBJ1-5|NA
CAWSGGGGQPQHF
TGTGCCTGGAGTGGGGGGGGAGGTCAGCCCCAGCATTTT
>NA|TRBV19|TRBJ2-5|NA
CASSPYRASGETQYF
TGTGCCAGTAGTCCGTACCGGGCGAGCGGGGAGACCCAGTACTTC
>NA|TRBV7-2|TRBJ1-1|NA
CASSPRVDTEAFF
TGTGCCAGCAGCCCTCGGGTCGACACTGAAGCTTTCTTT
>NA|TRBV2|TRBJ1-6|NA
CASRGGGGLANSPLHF
TGTGCCAGCCGGGGTGGGGGAGGGTTGGCAAATTCACCCCTCCACTTT